This T cell receptor (beta chain) stems from a study of T cell responses to AZD1222 COVID-19 vaccine. Study-wide points: No repertoire was sampled before or during the peak T cell response, only after it. The donor cohort was predominantly white British with a female majority, and clonal diversity may have been underestimated. Reportedly, close to half of spike-specific TCRs are directed against unmutated variant regions.

As for this clone: Antigen unknown.

Germline assignment: CDR1 SNHLY and CDR2 FYNNEI. The CDR3 has 13 amino acids. The junction had 5 bases not matched to a gene; V was cut back by 8 bases and J by 1 base. Clones were read by immunoSEQ multiplex PCR, and TCRdb kept only the in-frame ones, dropping some. The sample has 77,000 or so clones, 85% to 90% seen once. Sequencing was performed on peripheral blood, taken on day 0 of AZD1222 vaccination. This TCR came from an adult in good health. The chain combines TRBV2 with TRBJ2-7; the match to TRBD2 covers 7 bases. CDR3 DNA sequence: TGTGCCAGCTTCGGGGGAGGGTCCTACGAGCAGTACTTC. Its protein product is CASFGGGSYEQYF.